This is a list of T cell receptor beta chains from one sample in a study of identical twins. TCRdb re-derived calls from the 5' RACE reads in MiXCR, one entry per CDR3 protein. The sample shows some 710,000 distinct CDR3 sequences, 5.5% to 7.5% of them seen only once. Input material: naive T cells sorted from blood. All receptors derive from a man between 18 and 35 years old in good health. Each CDR3 is given with its conserved first and last residue. Fields, in order: J gene, clone size, D gene, V gene, CDR3 DNA, CDR3 protein. The D gene is left open where the match is weak. Size is stated for part of the rows, as once, few or many counts, or as a class when the clone is expanded.

j_gene: TRBJ2-4
abundance: few
d_gene: .
v_gene: TRBV27
CDR3nt: TGTGCCAGCAGGACGCTTCTAGCCAAAAACATTCAGTACTTC
CDR3aa: CASRTLLAKNIQYF

j_gene: TRBJ2-4
abundance: many
d_gene: .
v_gene: TRBV20-1
CDR3nt: TGCAGTGCTAGATGGGGGCAGGGGGCCAAAAACATTCAGTACTTC
CDR3aa: CSARWGQGAKNIQYF

j_gene: TRBJ1-5
abundance: once
d_gene: .
v_gene: TRBV5-1
CDR3nt: TGCGCCAGCAGCTTGGAGGCCAGCCATCAGCCCCAGCATTTT
CDR3aa: CASSLEASHQPQHF

j_gene: TRBJ2-1
abundance: many
d_gene: .
v_gene: TRBV4-3
CDR3nt: TGCGCCAGCAGCCACAGACAAGACAATGAGCAGTTCTTC
CDR3aa: CASSHRQDNEQFF

j_gene: TRBJ2-5
abundance: .
d_gene: TRBD1
v_gene: TRBV4-3
CDR3nt: TGCGCCAGCAGCCAATCAGGGGGCGTAGAGACCCAGTACTTC
CDR3aa: CASSQSGGVETQYF

j_gene: TRBJ1-2
abundance: few
d_gene: TRBD1
v_gene: TRBV30
CDR3nt: TGTGCCTGGAGTTTTCTGCGGACAGGGGTCTATGGCTACACCTTC
CDR3aa: CAWSFLRTGVYGYTF

j_gene: TRBJ1-5
abundance: few
d_gene: .
v_gene: TRBV21-1
CDR3nt: TGTGCCAGCAGCAAAGCGGGGGCCAATCAGCCCCAGCATTTT
CDR3aa: CASSKAGANQPQHF

j_gene: TRBJ2-1
abundance: .
d_gene: .
v_gene: TRBV6-1
CDR3nt: TGTGCCAGCAGCCCGCAGGTACCCGACGGGAATGAGCAGTTCTTC
CDR3aa: CASSPQVPDGNEQFF

j_gene: TRBJ2-2
abundance: .
d_gene: TRBD1
v_gene: TRBV7-6
CDR3nt: TGTGCCAGCAGCTTAGACAAAACCGGGACAGTAAACACCGGGGAGCTGTTTTTT
CDR3aa: CASSLDKTGTVNTGELFF

j_gene: TRBJ2-3
abundance: few
d_gene: .
v_gene: TRBV11-2
CDR3nt: TGTGCCAGCAGCGGCGGGATAGCCGGAGATACGCAGTATTTT
CDR3aa: CASSGGIAGDTQYF

j_gene: TRBJ2-7
abundance: few
d_gene: .
v_gene: TRBV6-6
CDR3nt: TGTGCCAGCACCGGACTCCTTGGAGAGCAGTACTTC
CDR3aa: CASTGLLGEQYF

j_gene: TRBJ2-5
abundance: .
d_gene: TRBD1
v_gene: TRBV11-2
CDR3nt: TGTGCCAGCAGCTCCCTCCCCCCACGGGACAGCGAAAAAGAGACCCAGTACTTC
CDR3aa: CASSSLPPRDSEKETQYF

j_gene: TRBJ2-5
abundance: .
d_gene: TRBD2
v_gene: TRBV5-1
CDR3nt: TGCGCCAGCAGCTCCTACGGGACTAGCGGGACACAAGAGACCCAGTACTTC
CDR3aa: CASSSYGTSGTQETQYF